This T cell receptor beta chain comes out of a study of response to subunit inactivated influenza vaccine. V was clipped by 1 base and J by 6 bases, with 19 bases between them. Germline V gene lookup returns CDR1 SEHNR and CDR2 FQNEAQ (reference sequence). This CDR3 contains 17 residues. TCRdb itself ran the RT-PCR reads through MiXCR, one entry per CDR3 protein. This sample yields under 200,000 distinct CDR3 sequences, of which about 12% are seen a single time; roughly 29% belongs to the top ten. This clonotype appeared a few times. The same specimen was also included in a second study, on T cells expressing NK-cell markers. That work contributes: Researchers built TCR beta cDNA using 5'RACE template switching with UMIs. Sequencing of TCR beta repertoires drew on sorted CD3+CD56+NKG2C+, CD3+CD56+NKG2C- and CD3+CD56-NKG2C+ T cells.

The J gene is TRBJ1-5, the V gene TRBV7-9, with D maybe TRBD1 (6 bases). The sequence came from a man aged 45-65 years who received an inactivated influenza vaccine. Source: CD8+ T cells sorted from PBMCs, taken 11 to 12 days after vaccination. In nucleotides, the CDR3 is TGTGCCAGCAGCTTAGAGGTCTGGGGGGCGGATAGTCAGCCCCAGCATTTT. As protein: CASSLEVWGADSQPQHF.